The clone carrying this TCR beta chain occurred a few times. 5'RACE primed from the constant segment yielded TCR alpha and TCR beta cDNA libraries bearing sample barcodes and UMIs. TCRdb itself ran the 5' RACE reads through MiXCR, one entry per CDR3 protein. The sample includes roughly 560,000 distinct CDR3 sequences, roughly 20% of them seen just once. The data originate from a study of T-cell memory formation after mild COVID-19. This receptor was taken from an adult woman who had mild COVID-19 (a few samples of this study predate the infection). Cell type and time point are not known. The specimen was PBMCs or a T cell subset sorted from them (not recorded which).

CDR3 DNA sequence: TGTGCCAGTAGTATCGACAGGGCAAGCAATCAGCCCCAGCATTTT. Its protein product is CASSIDRASNQPQHF. This sequence joins TRBV19 and TRBJ1-5, with 7 bases aligning to TRBD1. Germline assignment: CDR1 LNHDA and CDR2 SQIVND (reference sequence). The CDR3 spans 15 residues. Unmatched junction bases numbered 3, after V lost 3 bases and J lost 1 base.